A single T cell receptor (beta chain) is shown here with its context. The antigen it binds to is not known. Base qualities are not recorded, but no much larger clone differs from it by a single base. The source of the sample is a study of blood T cell repertoires in COVID-19 (dated by TCRdb to about 2020). Describing the broader study: Collaborator samples came from the United States, Italy and Spain and covered acute and convalescent phases of COVID-19. The prospective study material was composed of cDNA or gDNA derived from T cells, B-cell-depleted T cells, or PBMCs. Deeply sampled blood TCRbeta repertoires from subjects exposed to, actively infected with, or recovered from COVID-19 were included in the dataset. A freely available public database, intended as a resource for researchers studying the immune response to SARS-CoV-2, is where the repertoires were released. The samples were drawn from two sources: the first 160 participants of the ongoing ImmuneRACE study, and 1,000 to 1,500 subjects contributed by 6 global collaborators. A de-identified subject ID, COVID-19 status, age in years and sex were almost always included in the sample metadata. Where HLA class I and class II types were available, the types were taken from metadata supplied by the sample provider, not from assay-based typing. The investigation overall reported the following: The amount of clinical and demographic metadata varied by source and participant and was provided uncurated.

TCRbeta CDR3 regions were amplified from genomic DNA using the immunoSEQ Assay, a bias-controlled multiplex PCR. From the authors' description of their analysis: Within the assay, amplification of reference gene primers was used to estimate how many nucleated cells each sample contained. To quantify the absolute abundance of each unique TCRbeta CDR3 rearrangement, sequence reads were collapsed and filtered. For each sample, productive Simpson clonality was calculated as the square root of Simpson's diversity index across productive rearrangements. TCRdb took this table from immuneACCESS and kept in-frame rearrangements with V and J called. Such tables lack part of the clones; where checked against another copy, unresolved V genes explain under half of the gap, and the rest is unexplained. V, J and clone size were drawn from that table, and D and trimming were deduced from the DNA. The sample profile shows fewer than 600,000 clones; 85% to 90% of them were found once. 1.8% of the sample goes to the ten largest clones.

Reading the germline V gene gives CDR1 SGDLS and CDR2 YYNGEE. V is clipped by 0 bases and J by 0 bases, and the sequence between their germline boundaries is 10 bases long. The CDR3, cysteine through phenylalanine, is 15 amino acids long. Just the 45-base CDR3 DNA is kept, in frame starting at base 1. Participants in the prospective study were enrolled through a virtual design, were aged roughly 18 to 95 years, and lived in 24 United States geographic areas. Cohort assignment in the prospective study relied on participant-reported clinical history from a screening survey and a study questionnaire. Recovered participants in ImmuneRACE Cohort 3 were defined by two consecutive negative NP/OP PCR tests, clearance by a healthcare professional, or resolution of symptoms. In the prospective study, mobile phlebotomists collected whole blood, serum and a nasopharyngeal or oropharyngeal swab from each participant. Prospective study participants could optionally give additional blood draws and questionnaires over an approximately two-month period. Blood samples from the prospective study were shipped frozen or at room temperature prior to DNA extraction.

The sample was PBMCs or T cells enriched from blood (not recorded which). The chain links TRBV9 with TRBJ2-7; the D region possibly corresponds to TRBD2 (6 bases align). This receptor was identified in a woman between 40 and 55 years old who had recovered from COVID-19. The CDR3: CASSVGGSGSYEQYF. The DNA sequence reads TGTGCCAGCAGCGTAGGGGGTAGCGGCTCCTACGAGCAGTACTTC.